This TCR beta chain is from a study of beta chain features in type 1 diabetes. A note on this clone: What it binds is unknown.

Each sorted fraction was over 95% pure. What was sequenced were expressed TCRB transcripts, since all of the isolated RNA had been reverse transcribed. There were about 3.6 million reads on average in the naive, central memory and regulatory T cell samples. Here immunoSEQ multiplex PCR was the method, and the copy in TCRdb shows in-frame clones only, minus some. The sample includes roughly 220,000 clones, approximately 16% of them seen just once. The CDR3 extends over 20 amino acids. Trimming at V came to 6 bases and at J to 3 bases, leaving 22 bases not matched to a gene. CDR1 and CDR2 (germline): MDHEN, SYDVKM. Study-wide points: Significant though moderate, a shortening of TCRB CDR3s appeared in all four CD4+ subsets of Type 1 diabetes patients. Whether TCRB rearrangement is influenced by HLA type went unresolved here.

This TCR derives from a young man with type 1 diabetes. Source material: naive CD4+ T cells from blood. The chain couples TRBV28 to TRBJ2-3, with 9 positions matching TRBD1. CDR3 sequence: CASRINRGRFIPRGTDTQYF. The CDR3, as DNA: TGTGCCAGCAGGATAAACAGGGGGCGTTTTATTCCACGAGGGACAGATACGCAGTATTTT.